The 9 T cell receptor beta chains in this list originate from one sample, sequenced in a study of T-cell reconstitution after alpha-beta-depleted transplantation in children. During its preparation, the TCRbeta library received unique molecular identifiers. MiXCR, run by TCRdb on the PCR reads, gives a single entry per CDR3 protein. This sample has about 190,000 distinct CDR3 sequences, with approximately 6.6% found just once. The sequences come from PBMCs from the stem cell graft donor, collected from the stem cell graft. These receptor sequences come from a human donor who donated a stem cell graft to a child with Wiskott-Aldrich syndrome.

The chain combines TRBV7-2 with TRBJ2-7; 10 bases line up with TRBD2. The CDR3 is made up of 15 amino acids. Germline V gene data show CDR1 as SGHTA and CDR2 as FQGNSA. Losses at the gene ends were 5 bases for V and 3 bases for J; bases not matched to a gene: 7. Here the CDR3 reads CASSPLAGVLYEQYF. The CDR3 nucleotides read TGTGCCAGCAGCCCCCTAGCGGGAGTTCTCTACGAGCAGTACTTC.

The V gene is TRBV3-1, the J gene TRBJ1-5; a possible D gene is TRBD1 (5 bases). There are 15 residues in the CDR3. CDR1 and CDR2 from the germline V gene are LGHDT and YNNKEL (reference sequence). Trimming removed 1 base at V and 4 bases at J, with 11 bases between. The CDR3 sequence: CASSQGGQVNQPQHF. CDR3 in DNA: TGTGCCAGCAGCCAAGGGGGCCAGGTAAATCAGCCCCAGCATTTT.

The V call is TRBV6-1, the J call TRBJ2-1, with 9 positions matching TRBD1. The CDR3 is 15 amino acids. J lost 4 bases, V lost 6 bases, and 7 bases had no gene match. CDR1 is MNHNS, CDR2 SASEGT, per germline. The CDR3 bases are TGTGCCAGCAGAGGGACAGGGAAAGATTACAATGAGCAGTTCTTC. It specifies CASRGTGKDYNEQFF.

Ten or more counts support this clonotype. DNA of the CDR3: TGTGCCAGCAGTCCTTATAGGGCCGGGACACTTAGCACAGATACGCAGTATTTT. Encoded protein: CASSPYRAGTLSTDTQYF. The chain links TRBV12-3 or TRBV12-4 to TRBJ2-3; TRBD1 might be the D (6 bases). Trimming cost V 5 bases and J 0 bases, with 21 bases left between them. CDR3 length equals 18 residues.

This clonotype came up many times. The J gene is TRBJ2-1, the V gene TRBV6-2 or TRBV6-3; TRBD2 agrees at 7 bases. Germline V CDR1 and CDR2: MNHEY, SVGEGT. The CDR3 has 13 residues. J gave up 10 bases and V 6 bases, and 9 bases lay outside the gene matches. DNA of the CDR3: TGTGCCAGCAGATACAGCTGGGGGGGGGAGCAGTTCTTC. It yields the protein CASRYSWGGEQFF.

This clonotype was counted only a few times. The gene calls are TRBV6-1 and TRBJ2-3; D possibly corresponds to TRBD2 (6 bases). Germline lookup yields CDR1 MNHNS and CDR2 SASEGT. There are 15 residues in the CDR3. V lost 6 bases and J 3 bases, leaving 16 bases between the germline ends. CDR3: CASRNGPGGTDTQYF. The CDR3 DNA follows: TGTGCCAGCAGGAATGGGCCTGGGGGGACAGATACGCAGTATTTT.

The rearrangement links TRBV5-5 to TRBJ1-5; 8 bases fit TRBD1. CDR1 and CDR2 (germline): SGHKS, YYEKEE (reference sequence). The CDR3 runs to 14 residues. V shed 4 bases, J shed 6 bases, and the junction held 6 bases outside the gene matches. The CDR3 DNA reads TGTGCCAGCAGCCAAGGACAGGGCGGTCAGCCCCAGCATTTT. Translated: CASSQGQGGQPQHF.

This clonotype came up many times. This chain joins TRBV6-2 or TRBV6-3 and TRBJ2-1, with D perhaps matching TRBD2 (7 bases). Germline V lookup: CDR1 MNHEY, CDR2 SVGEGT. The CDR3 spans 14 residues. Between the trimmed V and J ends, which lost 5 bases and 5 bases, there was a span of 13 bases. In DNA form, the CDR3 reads TGTGCCAGCAGTCTTGGGGGGGCCGACAATGAGCAGTTCTTC. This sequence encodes CASSLGGADNEQFF.

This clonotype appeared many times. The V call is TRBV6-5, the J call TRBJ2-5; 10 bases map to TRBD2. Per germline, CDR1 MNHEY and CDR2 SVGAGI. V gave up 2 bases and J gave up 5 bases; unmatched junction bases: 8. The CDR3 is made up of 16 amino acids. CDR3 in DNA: TGTGCCAGCAGTTACCTCCAAGCGGGGGGGTTGGAGACCCAGTACTTC. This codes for CASSYLQAGGLETQYF.